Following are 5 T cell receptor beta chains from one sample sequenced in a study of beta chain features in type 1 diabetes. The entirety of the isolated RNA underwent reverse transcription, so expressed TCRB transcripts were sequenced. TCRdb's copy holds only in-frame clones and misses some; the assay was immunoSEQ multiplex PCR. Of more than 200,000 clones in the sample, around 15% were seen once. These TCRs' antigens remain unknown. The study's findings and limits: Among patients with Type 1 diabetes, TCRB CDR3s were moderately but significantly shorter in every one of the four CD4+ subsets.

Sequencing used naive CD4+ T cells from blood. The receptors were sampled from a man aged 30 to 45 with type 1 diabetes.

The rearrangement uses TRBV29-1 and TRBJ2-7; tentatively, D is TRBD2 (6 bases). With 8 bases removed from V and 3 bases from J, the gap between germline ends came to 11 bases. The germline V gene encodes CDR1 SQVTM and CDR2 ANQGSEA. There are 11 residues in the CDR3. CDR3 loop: CSIRTNYEQYF. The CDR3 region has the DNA TGCAGCATAAGGACTAACTACGAGCAGTACTTC.

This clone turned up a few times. The CDR3: CAWTSRSTDTQYF. Written as DNA, the CDR3 is TGTGCCTGGACTAGCAGAAGCACAGATACGCAGTATTTT. This chain connects TRBV30 to TRBJ2-3; the D gene is possibly TRBD2 (5 bases). The CDR3 consists of 13 residues. Germline V gene data show CDR1 as GTSNPN and CDR2 as SVGIG (reference sequence). Trimming shortened V by 4 bases and J by 0 bases, and 8 bases separated the two germline ends.

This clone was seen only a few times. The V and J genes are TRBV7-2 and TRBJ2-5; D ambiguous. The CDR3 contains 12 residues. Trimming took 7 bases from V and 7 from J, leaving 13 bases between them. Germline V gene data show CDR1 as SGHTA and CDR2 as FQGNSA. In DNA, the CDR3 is TGTGCCAGCACCGCGGACGGTGGGACCCAGTACTTC. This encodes CASTADGGTQYF. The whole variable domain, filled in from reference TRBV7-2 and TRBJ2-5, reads GAGVSQSPSNKVTEKGKDVELRCDPISGHTALYWYRQSLGQGLEFLIYFQGNSAPDKSGLPSDRFSAERTGGSVSTLTIQRTQQEDSAVYLCASTADGGTQYFGPGTRLLVL.

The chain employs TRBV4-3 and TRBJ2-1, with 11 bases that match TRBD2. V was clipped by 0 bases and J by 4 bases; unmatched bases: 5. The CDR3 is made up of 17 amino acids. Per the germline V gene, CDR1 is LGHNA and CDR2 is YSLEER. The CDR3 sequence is CASSQDKRLAGYNEQFF. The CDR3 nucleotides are TGCGCCAGCAGCCAAGATAAGCGACTAGCGGGATACAATGAGCAGTTCTTC.

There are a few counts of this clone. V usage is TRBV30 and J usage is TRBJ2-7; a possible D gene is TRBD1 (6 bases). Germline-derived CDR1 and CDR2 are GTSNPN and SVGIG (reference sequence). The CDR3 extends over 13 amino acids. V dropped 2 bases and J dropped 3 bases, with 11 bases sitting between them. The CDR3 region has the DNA TGTGCCTGGAGTAAGGGACACAACTACGAGCAGTACTTC. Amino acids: CAWSKGHNYEQYF.